This entry features one T cell receptor beta chain sequence. This sample stems from a study of blood T cell repertoires in COVID-19. About the study: Some COVID-19 samples were acute and others convalescent; all came from the United States, Italy and Spain. T cells, B-cell-depleted T cells, or PBMCs provided the cDNA or gDNA that served as material.

Original processing notes: Amplification with reference gene primers provided the estimates of nucleated cell counts. Clones were read by immunoSEQ multiplex PCR, and TCRdb kept only the in-frame ones, dropping some. The V and J calls and clone size are taken from that table; D and trimming were inferred from the DNA. The table shows over 100,000 clones, with about 89% occurring only once. The Seattle patients, enrolled during active infection, were followed longitudinally. The CDR3 extends over 13 amino acids. CDR1 and CDR2 (germline): KGHSH, LQKENI. V shed 6 bases and J shed 4 bases, with 13 bases lying between them.

This chain uses TRBV18 with TRBJ2-7; the D gene is possibly TRBD1 (5 bases). Sequencing input: peripheral blood. The sequence was collected from a woman between 65 and 79 years old with COVID-19, enrolled during active disease. The CDR3 region is CASSPAREYEQYF. The CDR3 region has the DNA TGTGCCAGCTCCCCTGCCAGGGAATACGAGCAGTACTTC.